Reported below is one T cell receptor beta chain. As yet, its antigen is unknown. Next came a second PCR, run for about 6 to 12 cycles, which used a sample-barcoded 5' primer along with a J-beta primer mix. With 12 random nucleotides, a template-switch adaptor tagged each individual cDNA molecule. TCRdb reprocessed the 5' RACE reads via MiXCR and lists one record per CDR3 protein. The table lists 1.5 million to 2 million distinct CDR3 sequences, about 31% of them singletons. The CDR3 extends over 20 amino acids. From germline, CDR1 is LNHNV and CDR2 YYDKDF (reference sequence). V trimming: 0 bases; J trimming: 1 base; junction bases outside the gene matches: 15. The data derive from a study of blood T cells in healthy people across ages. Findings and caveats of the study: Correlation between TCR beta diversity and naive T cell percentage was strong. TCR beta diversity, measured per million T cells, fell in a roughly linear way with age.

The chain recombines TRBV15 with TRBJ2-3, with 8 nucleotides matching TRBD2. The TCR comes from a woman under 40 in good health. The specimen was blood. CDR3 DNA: TGTGCCACCAGCAGAGATGCCGGCCAGGGAGCGGGAGAGGGCACAGATACGCAGTATTTT. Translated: CATSRDAGQGAGEGTDTQYF.